The 17 T cell receptor beta chains given below trace back to one sample, sequenced in a study of shared clonotypes between healthy human individuals. Sequencing used immunoSEQ multiplex PCR; TCRdb keeps in-frame clones, though not all of them. The data contain a few million clones, more than 90% of them singletons. The sample comprised naive CD4+ T cells sorted from blood. The subset was: CD45RA+ positively selected. These receptor sequences come from a man younger than 35 in good health.

The rearrangement joins TRBV28 to TRBJ2-7; TRBD2 matches 8 bases. CDR1 and CDR2 from the germline V gene are MDHEN and SYDVKM. The V and J ends lost 6 bases and 4 bases, in that order; junction bases with no gene match: 11. This CDR3 region has 15 residues. CDR3 sequence reads: CASRLSGSLPYEQYF. The CDR3 coding sequence is TGTGCCAGCAGGTTAAGCGGGAGCCTGCCTTACGAGCAGTACTTC.

The chain links TRBV28 to TRBJ1-4; perhaps TRBD1 as D (5 bases). Germline values: CDR1 MDHEN, CDR2 SYDVKM. The CDR3 sequence is 15 residues long. V lost 4 bases and J 8 bases, leaving 17 bases between the germline ends. The CDR3 DNA is TGTGCCAGCAGTTCAGTTACCGGGACCAGCGAAAAACTGTTTTTT. Encoded protein: CASSSVTGTSEKLFF.

The chain recombines TRBV30 with TRBJ2-1, with D unclear. Per the germline V gene, CDR1 is GTSNPN and CDR2 is SVGIG (reference sequence). V lost 4 bases and J 4 bases, leaving 11 bases between the germline ends. This CDR3 is 13 amino acids long. CDR3 DNA sequence: TGTGCCTGGAATGAACTACTATACAATGAGCAGTTCTTC. This translates into CAWNELLYNEQFF.

The J gene is TRBJ1-4, the V gene TRBV30; D gene unclear. This CDR3 spans 16 amino acids. Per the germline V gene, CDR1 is GTSNPN and CDR2 is SVGIG (reference sequence). V was cut by 1 base and J by 4 bases, with 16 bases left in between. CDR3 sequence: CAWSGPIQRFNEKLFF. The CDR3 region has the DNA TGTGCCTGGAGTGGACCTATCCAACGTTTTAATGAAAAACTGTTTTTT.

The chain links TRBV7-2 to TRBJ1-2; TRBD1 might be the D (5 bases). The CDR3 runs 15 residues. V lost 4 bases, J lost 5 bases, and 17 bases lay in between. Germline CDR1 and CDR2: SGHTA and FQGNSA. The CDR3 DNA reads TGTGCCAGCAGCTCCCAACGGACACTGCAGTATGGCTACACCTTC. Its protein product is CASSSQRTLQYGYTF.

The rearrangement joins TRBV5-6 to TRBJ2-7; no firm D call. The CDR3 loop spans 15 amino acids. Germline CDR1 reads SGHDT; CDR2 reads YYEEEE. V lost 4 bases to trimming and J lost 3 bases, with 17 bases between them. This CDR3 reads CASSLRRVAFYEQYF. The CDR3 DNA reads TGTGCCAGCAGCCTCCGGAGAGTCGCATTCTACGAGCAGTACTTC.

V and J are TRBV6-5 and TRBJ1-1; D uncertain. There are 12 residues in the CDR3. Germline CDR1 and CDR2: MNHEY and SVGAGI. Trimming removed 11 bases from V and 1 base from J, with 11 bases in between. The CDR3 reads CAGGEWNTEAFF. The CDR3 coding sequence is TGTGCCGGTGGTGAGTGGAACACTGAAGCTTTCTTT.

The chain is built from TRBV5-1 and TRBJ2-5; D might be TRBD2 (5 bases). Germline V CDR1 and CDR2: SGHRS, YFSETQ. Trimming pared 3 bases from V and 5 bases from J, leaving 17 bases between. The CDR3 is 15 residues long. The CDR3 bases are TGCGCCAGCAGCTCCGGAGATCTAGCCTGGGAGACCCAGTACTTC. Protein: CASSSGDLAWETQYF. Full variable domain (rest looked up from reference TRBV5-1 and TRBJ2-5): KAGVTQTPRYLIKTRGQQVTLSCSPISGHRSVSWYQQTPGQGLQFLFEYFSETQRNKGNFPGRFSGRQFSNSRSEMNVSTLELGDSALYLCASSSGDLAWETQYFGPGTRLLVL.

The chain employs TRBV4-1 and TRBJ2-1; weak D call: TRBD2 (6 bases). The CDR3 consists of 16 residues. Looked up from germline, CDR1 is MGHRA and CDR2 is YSYEKL. Trimming stripped 4 bases from V and 1 base from J, with 14 bases between. The CDR3 nucleotides read TGCGCCAGCAGCCCTCTGGGACTGAGGTCCTACAATGAGCAGTTCTTC. Amino acids: CASSPLGLRSYNEQFF.

This clone occurred once. The V and J genes are TRBV2 and TRBJ1-1; tentatively, D is TRBD1 (6 bases). Trimming pared 7 bases from V and 1 base from J, leaving 16 bases between. The germline CDR1 and CDR2 sequences are SNHLY and FYNNEI. This CDR3 contains 15 residues. The CDR3 sequence: CASTATGQQNTEAFF. CDR3 bases: TGTGCCAGCACTGCCACTGGACAGCAGAACACTGAAGCTTTCTTT.

The chain combines TRBV12-2 with TRBJ1-1. TRBV12-2 is a pseudogene segment. CDR3 size: 15 residues. CDR3 in DNA: TGTGCAAGTCGCTTACCCGAAAACTATATGGCTGAAGCTTTCTTT. It is translated as CASRLPENYMAEAFF.

This chain connects TRBV7-9 to TRBJ1-4, with D perhaps TRBD1 (5 bases). Germline V gives CDR1 SEHNR, CDR2 FQNEAQ (reference sequence). The CDR3 has 15 amino acids. The ends were cut back, 6 bases at V and 4 bases at J, with 15 bases in the middle. CDR3 in amino acids: CASSPTGGNNEKLFF. The DNA of the CDR3 is TGTGCCAGCAGTCCGACTGGGGGGAATAATGAAAAACTGTTTTTT.

The chain uses TRBV28 and TRBJ2-7, with 7 nucleotides matching TRBD2. Germline CDR1 is MDHEN and CDR2 is SYDVKM. J lost 7 bases, V lost 8 bases, and 8 bases had no gene match. The CDR3 sequence is 12 residues long. For the CDR3, the DNA is TGTGCCAGCGGGAGCGGGGTGGGAGAGCAGTACTTC. It yields the protein CASGSGVGEQYF.

The chain recombines TRBV10-3 with TRBJ2-7, with no clear D. This CDR3 comprises 15 residues. Per germline, CDR1 ENHRY and CDR2 SYGVKD. Trimming removed 2 bases from V and 1 base from J, with 12 bases in between. The CDR3 is CAISEQTRNSYEQYF. DNA for the CDR3: TGTGCCATCAGTGAGCAAACACGGAATTCCTACGAGCAGTACTTC.

Concerning this clone: Different DNA sequences within this sample yield the same CDR3. CDR3: CASSLPGGTGELFF. The CDR3 DNA is TGTGCCAGCAGCTTGCCAGGCGGAACCGGGGAGCTGTTTTTT. The chain uses TRBV5-4 and TRBJ2-2; D gene uncertain. Germline V lookup: CDR1 SGHNT, CDR2 YYREEE (reference sequence). Trimming pared 1 base from V and 5 bases from J, leaving 9 bases between. This CDR3 comprises 14 residues. Full variable domain (outside the CDR3, taken from reference TRBV5-4 and TRBJ2-2): ETGVTQSPTHLIKTRGQQVTLRCSSQSGHNTVSWYQQALGQGPQFIFQYYREEENGRGNFPPRFSGLQFPNYSSELNVNALELDDSALYLCASSLPGGTGELFFGEGSRLTVL.

The rearrangement joins TRBV7-3 to TRBJ2-1, with 9 bases matching TRBD1. CDR1 and CDR2 (germline): SGHTA, FQGTGA. The CDR3 loop spans 14 amino acids. V lost 4 bases to trimming and J lost 7 bases; unmatched junction nucleotides: 5. In nucleotides, the CDR3 is TGTGCCAGCAGCTACATACAGGGGGCGAATGAGCAGTTCTTC. Residues: CASSYIQGANEQFF.

The chain couples TRBV7-2 to TRBJ1-4; tentatively, D is TRBD1 (5 bases). CDR1 SGHTA and CDR2 FQGNSA come from the germline V gene. V shed 6 bases and J shed 5 bases, with 7 bases lying between them. This CDR3 contains 12 residues. The CDR3 loop is CASRPGNEKLFF. The CDR3 DNA follows: TGTGCCAGCAGGCCAGGGAATGAAAAACTGTTTTTT.